This TCR beta chain was observed in a study of kidney transplant recipient with SARS-CoV-2 infection. As for this clonotype: This may arise from a read error, as a much more abundant clone is one base away.

The CDR3 consists of 17 residues. TCRdb re-derived calls from the reads in MiXCR, one entry per CDR3 protein. The repertoire has under 250,000 distinct CDR3 sequences, 29% of them found once; the top ten carry roughly 7.3%. The rearrangement uses TRBV12-3 or TRBV12-4 and TRBJ1-2; the D is unclear. The sample consisted of a blood sample, taken at baseline and on roughly day 110 from a kidney transplant recipient. This TCR was sampled from a male patient aged 30 to 40 who had COVID-19 and was a kidney transplant recipient. Some T cells here may be from the graft donor. The CDR3 spells CASSKGGSFRKTYGCTF. The DNA for the CDR3 is TGTGCCAGCAGTAAGGGAGGCAGCTTCCGAAAGACCTATGGCTGCACCTTC.